The clone carrying this TCR beta chain was seen at least ten times. Its cognate antigen is unknown. These data originate in a study of CD8 T cells in ankylosing spondylitis. Study-level results: According to the report, clones linked to the disease were significantly enriched in matched synovial fluid samples taken from ankylosing spondylitis patients. Fewer than 10 highly homologous variants made up a TCR beta motif that seemed to typify ankylosing spondylitis blood.

Construction of TCR beta libraries was performed using quantitative 5'-RACE with molecular barcodes. TCRdb reprocessed the 5' RACE reads with MiXCR, giving one entry per CDR3 protein. The sample lists fewer than 250,000 distinct CDR3 sequences, about 17% occurring once. V was clipped by 6 bases and J by 4 bases, with 12 bases between them. The CDR3 is 13 amino acids. Sequencing was done on a sample of blood, either unsorted or a sorted T cell fraction (not recorded which). The receptor was derived from a male donor with ankylosing spondylitis. V is TRBV12-3 or TRBV12-4 and J is TRBJ1-1, with D maybe TRBD1 (5 bases). CDR3 coding DNA: TGTGCCAGCAGCTTGGGGGGGAGCACTGAAGCTTTCTTT. Protein product: CASSLGGSTEAFF.